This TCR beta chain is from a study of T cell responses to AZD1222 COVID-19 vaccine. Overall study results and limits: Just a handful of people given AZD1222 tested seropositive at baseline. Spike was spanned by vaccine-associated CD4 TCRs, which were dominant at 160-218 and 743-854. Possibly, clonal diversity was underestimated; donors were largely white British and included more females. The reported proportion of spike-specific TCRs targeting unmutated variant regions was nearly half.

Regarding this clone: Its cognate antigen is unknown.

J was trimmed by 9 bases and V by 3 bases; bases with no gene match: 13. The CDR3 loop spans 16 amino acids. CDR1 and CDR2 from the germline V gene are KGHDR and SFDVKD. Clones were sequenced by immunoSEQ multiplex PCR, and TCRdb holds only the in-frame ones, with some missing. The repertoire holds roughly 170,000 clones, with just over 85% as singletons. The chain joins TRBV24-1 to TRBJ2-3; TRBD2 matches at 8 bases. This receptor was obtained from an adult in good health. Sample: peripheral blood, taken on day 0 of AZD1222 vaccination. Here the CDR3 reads CATSDAGLVGGDTQYF. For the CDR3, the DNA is TGTGCCACCAGTGATGCGGGACTAGTGGGAGGAGACACGCAGTATTTT.